What follows are 12 T cell receptor beta chains derived from one specimen sequenced in a study of PD-L1 blockade in urothelial cancer. Only in-frame clones appear in the TCRdb table, and some are missing; sequencing was by immunoSEQ multiplex PCR. The table has roughly 120,000 clones, 91% seen once. Indicated time point: peripheral blood 6 weeks after treatment start. The specimen comprised PBMCs, sampled around atezolizumab (anti-PD-L1) treatment. Receptors originate from a man in his 60s with urothelial cancer.

The genes are TRBV19 and TRBJ1-2; 7 nucleotides line up with TRBD1. The junction had 7 bases not matched to a gene; V was cut back by 3 bases and J by 6 bases. The CDR3 sequence is 14 residues long. CDR1 and CDR2 (germline): LNHDA, SQIVND (reference sequence). As DNA, the CDR3 is TGTGCCAGTAGTATTTCGACAGGGAGCAATGGCTACACCTTC. As protein: CASSISTGSNGYTF.

This clone was counted a few times. The rearrangement links TRBV2 to TRBJ1-6; 7 bases fit TRBD1. The CDR3 covers 14 residues. V shed 7 bases and J 9 bases; nucleotides not matched to a gene: 9. CDR1 is SNHLY and CDR2 is FYNNEI in the germline V gene. In DNA, the CDR3 is TGTGCCAGCAATTTGGACAGGTCGAGTTCACCCCTCCACTTT. Its translation: CASNLDRSSSPLHF.

The chain joins TRBV27 to TRBJ2-1; TRBD2 matches 7 bases. The CDR3 loop spans 17 amino acids. V lost 4 bases, J lost 4 bases, and 13 bases stayed unmatched. CDR1 is MNHEY and CDR2 is SMNVEV in the germline V gene (reference sequence). CDR3 nucleotides: TGTGCCAGCAGTTCTGCCGTGGCGGGAGTGGGGTACAATGAGCAGTTCTTC. Protein sequence: CASSSAVAGVGYNEQFF.

The chain links TRBV11-3 to TRBJ2-7; D unclear. Germline assignment: CDR1 SGHNT and CDR2 YENEEA. V gave up 3 bases and J gave up 0 bases, with 12 bases separating them. The CDR3 loop spans 15 amino acids. The CDR3 DNA sequence: TGTGCCAGCAGCTTTGGCGGATCGAGCTCCTACGAGCAGTACTTC. This translates into CASSFGGSSSYEQYF.

The V and J genes are TRBV10-2 and TRBJ2-1; 8 positions agree with TRBD1. CDR1 and CDR2 from the germline V gene are WSHSY and SAAADI. The V segment lost 4 bases and the J segment 5 bases; nucleotides outside the gene matches: 16. CDR3 length equals 18 residues. CDR3 loop: CASSASSGGTGGNNEQFF. The CDR3 bases are TGCGCCAGCAGTGCCTCCTCAGGGGGAACAGGGGGTAACAATGAGCAGTTCTTC.

V gene TRBV5-1 combines with J gene TRBJ2-7; weak D call: TRBD2 (5 bases). V gave up 2 bases and J gave up 2 bases, with 8 bases separating them. The CDR3 consists of 13 residues. The germline V gene encodes CDR1 SGHRS and CDR2 YFSETQ. CDR3 nucleotide sequence: TGCGCCAGCAGCTTTGGAGGTACCTACGAGCAGTACTTC. Amino acids: CASSFGGTYEQYF.

This chain connects TRBV9 to TRBJ2-7, with 8 nucleotides matching TRBD2. The V segment lost 6 bases and the J segment 2 bases; nucleotides outside the gene matches: 7. The CDR3 spans 14 residues. The germline CDR1 and CDR2 sequences are SGDLS and YYNGEE. The CDR3 region has the DNA TGTGCCAGCAACGGGGGGGAGGGCCCCTACGAGCAGTACTTC. This codes for CASNGGEGPYEQYF. The whole variable domain, remainder taken from reference TRBV9 and TRBJ2-7, is DSGVTQTPKHLITATGQRVTLRCSPRSGDLSVYWYQQSLDQGLQFLIQYYNGEERAKGNILERFSAQQFPDLHSELNLSSLELGDSALYFCASNGGEGPYEQYFGPGTRLTVT.

This clone has just one count. V gene TRBV5-1 combines with J gene TRBJ2-5; D is unclear. The V end lost 0 bases, the J end lost 5 bases, and 8 bases lay between the germline ends. The V gene's germline CDR1 is SGHRS and CDR2 YFSETQ. The CDR3 has 13 amino acids. CDR3 nucleotide sequence: TGCGCCAGCAGCTTGGGCCCCCGGGAGACCCAGTACTTC. Amino acids: CASSLGPRETQYF. The full variable domain, with the rest looked up from reference TRBV5-1 and TRBJ2-5, is KAGVTQTPRYLIKTRGQQVTLSCSPISGHRSVSWYQQTPGQGLQFLFEYFSETQRNKGNFPGRFSGRQFSNSRSEMNVSTLELGDSALYLCASSLGPRETQYFGPGTRLLVL.

This chain's CDR3 is CASWAGFSNEQFF. Here the CDR3 DNA reads TGTGCCAGCTGGGCCGGCTTCAGCAATGAGCAGTTCTTC. The chain couples TRBV5-4 to TRBJ2-1; D uncertain. This CDR3 spans 13 amino acids. CDR1 is SGHNT, CDR2 YYREEE, per germline (reference sequence). The V end was cut by 7 bases, the J end by 6 bases, with 14 bases between.

The rearrangement joins TRBV7-9 to TRBJ2-5, with 8 bases matching TRBD2. Germline V gene data show CDR1 as SEHNR and CDR2 as FQNEAQ (reference sequence). The CDR3 has 14 amino acids. The V and J ends lost 5 bases and 4 bases, in that order; junction bases with no gene match: 6. The CDR3 sequence: CASSRAGVGETQYF. CDR3 DNA: TGTGCCAGCAGCCGAGCGGGAGTCGGAGAGACCCAGTACTTC.

V usage is TRBV2 and J usage is TRBJ2-7; D possibly corresponds to TRBD1 (5 bases). Germline CDR1 and CDR2: SNHLY and FYNNEI. The CDR3 is made up of 14 amino acids. Trimming removed 7 bases at V and 2 bases at J, with 15 bases between. CDR3 coding DNA: TGTGCCAGCACTCGACAGTTGGGCCCCTACGAGCAGTACTTC. Amino acid sequence: CASTRQLGPYEQYF.

Turning to this clone: The DNA is left out, because the CDR3 cannot be placed on it with certainty; the CDR3 is given as TCRdb lists it. The V and J genes are TRBV5-1 and TRBJ2-7; whether TRBD1, the table's D call, matches the DNA was not checked. Germline V gives CDR1 SGHRS, CDR2 YFSETQ. Termini included, the CDR3 measures 13 amino acids. CDR3: CASSLVGQGARYF.